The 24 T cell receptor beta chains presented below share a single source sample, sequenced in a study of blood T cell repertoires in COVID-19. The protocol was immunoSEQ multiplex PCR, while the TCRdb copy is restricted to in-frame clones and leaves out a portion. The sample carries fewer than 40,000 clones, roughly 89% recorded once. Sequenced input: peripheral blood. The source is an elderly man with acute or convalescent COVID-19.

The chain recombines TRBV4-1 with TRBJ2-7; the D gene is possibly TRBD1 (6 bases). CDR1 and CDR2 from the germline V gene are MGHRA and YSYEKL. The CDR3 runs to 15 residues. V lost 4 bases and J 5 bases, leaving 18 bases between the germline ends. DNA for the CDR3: TGCGCCAGCAGCCGAGAATACAGGGAAAAGAACGAGCAGTACTTC. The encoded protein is CASSREYREKNEQYF.

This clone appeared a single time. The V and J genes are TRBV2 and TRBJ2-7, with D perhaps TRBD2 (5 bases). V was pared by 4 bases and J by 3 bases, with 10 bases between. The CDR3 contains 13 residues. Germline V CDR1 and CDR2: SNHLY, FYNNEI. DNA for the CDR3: TGTGCCAGCAGTGTTACCCGGGGCTACGAGCAGTACTTC. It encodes CASSVTRGYEQYF.

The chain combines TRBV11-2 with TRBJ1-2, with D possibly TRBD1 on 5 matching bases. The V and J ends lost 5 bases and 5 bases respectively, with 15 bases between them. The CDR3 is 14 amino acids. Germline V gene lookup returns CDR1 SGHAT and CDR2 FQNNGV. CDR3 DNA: TGTGCCAGCAGCCCTAGACAGTTACCGTATGGCTACACCTTC. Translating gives CASSPRQLPYGYTF. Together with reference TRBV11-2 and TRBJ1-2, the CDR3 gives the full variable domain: EAGVAQSPRYKIIEKRQSVAFWCNPISGHATLYWYQQILGQGPKLLIQFQNNGVVDDSQLPKDRFSAERLKGVDSTLKIQPAKLEDSAVYLCASSPRQLPYGYTFGSGTRLTVV.

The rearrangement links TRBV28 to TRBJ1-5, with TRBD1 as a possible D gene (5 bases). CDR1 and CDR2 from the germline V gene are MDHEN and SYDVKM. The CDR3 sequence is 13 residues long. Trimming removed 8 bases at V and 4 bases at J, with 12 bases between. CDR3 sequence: CASVGLGNQPQHF. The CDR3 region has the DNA TGTGCCAGCGTGGGGCTAGGGAATCAGCCCCAGCATTTT.

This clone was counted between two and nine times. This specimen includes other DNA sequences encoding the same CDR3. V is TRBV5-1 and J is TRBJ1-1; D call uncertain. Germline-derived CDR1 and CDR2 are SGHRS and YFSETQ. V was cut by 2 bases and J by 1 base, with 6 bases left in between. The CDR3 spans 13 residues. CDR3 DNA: TGCGCCAGCAGCTTAGCGGGGAACACTGAAGCTTTCTTT. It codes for CASSLAGNTEAFF.

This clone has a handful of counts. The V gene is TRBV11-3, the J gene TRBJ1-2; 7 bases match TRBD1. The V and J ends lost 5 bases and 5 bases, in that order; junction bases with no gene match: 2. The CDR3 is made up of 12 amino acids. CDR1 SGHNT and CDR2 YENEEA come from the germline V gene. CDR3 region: CASSRQGYGYTF. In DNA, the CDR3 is TGTGCCAGCAGCCGACAGGGATATGGCTACACCTTC.

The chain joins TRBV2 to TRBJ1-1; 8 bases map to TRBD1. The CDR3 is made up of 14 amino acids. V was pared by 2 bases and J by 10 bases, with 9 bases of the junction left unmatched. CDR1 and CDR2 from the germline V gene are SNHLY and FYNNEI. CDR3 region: CASSERVRGQGAFF. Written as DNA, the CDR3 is TGTGCCAGCAGTGAAAGGGTCAGGGGGCAAGGAGCTTTCTTT. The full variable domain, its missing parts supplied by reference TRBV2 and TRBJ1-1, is EPEVTQTPSHQVTQMGQEVILRCVPISNHLYFYWYRQILGQKVEFLVSFYNNEISEKSEIFDDQFSVERPDGSNFTLKIRSTKLEDSAMYFCASSERVRGQGAFFGQGTRLTVV.

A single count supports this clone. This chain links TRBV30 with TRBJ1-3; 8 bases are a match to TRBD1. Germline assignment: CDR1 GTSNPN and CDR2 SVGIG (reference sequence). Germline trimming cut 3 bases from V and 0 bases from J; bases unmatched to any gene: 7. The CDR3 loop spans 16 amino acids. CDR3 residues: CAWSRDRKSSGNTIYF. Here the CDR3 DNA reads TGTGCCTGGAGCCGGGACAGGAAGAGCTCTGGAAACACCATATATTTT.

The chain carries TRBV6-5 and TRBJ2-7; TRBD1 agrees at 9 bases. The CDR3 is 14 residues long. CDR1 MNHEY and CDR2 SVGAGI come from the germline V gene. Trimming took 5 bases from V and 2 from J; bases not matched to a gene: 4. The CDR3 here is CASSLRDRAYEQYF. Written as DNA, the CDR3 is TGTGCCAGCAGTCTCCGGGACAGGGCCTACGAGCAGTACTTC.

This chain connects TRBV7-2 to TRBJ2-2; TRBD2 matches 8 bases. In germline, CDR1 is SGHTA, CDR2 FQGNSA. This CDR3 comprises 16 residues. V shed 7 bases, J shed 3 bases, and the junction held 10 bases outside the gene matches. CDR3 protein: CASTRTSGSDTGELFF. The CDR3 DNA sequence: TGTGCCAGCACGCGAACGAGCGGGAGTGACACCGGGGAGCTGTTTTTT.

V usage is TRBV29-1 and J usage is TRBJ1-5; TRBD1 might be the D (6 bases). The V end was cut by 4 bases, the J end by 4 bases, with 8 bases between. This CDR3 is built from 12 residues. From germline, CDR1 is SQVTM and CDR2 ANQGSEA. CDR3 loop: CSVGGGNQPQHF. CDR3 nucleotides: TGCAGCGTTGGAGGGGGAAATCAGCCCCAGCATTTT.

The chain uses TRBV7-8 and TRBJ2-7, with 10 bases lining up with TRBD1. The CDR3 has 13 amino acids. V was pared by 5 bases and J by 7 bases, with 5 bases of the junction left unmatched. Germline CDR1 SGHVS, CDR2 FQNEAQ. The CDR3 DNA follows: TGTGCCAGCAGCGACAGGGGGCCGGGGGAGCAGTACTTC. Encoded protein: CASSDRGPGEQYF.

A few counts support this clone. CDR3 in DNA: TGTGCCAGCAGCCAAGTTAGGGGGGGGATTAATGAAAAACTGTTTTTT. It is translated as CASSQVRGGINEKLFF. This rearrangement joins TRBV3-1 (or the pseudogene TRBV3-2) to TRBJ1-4; weak D call: TRBD1 (6 bases). Per the germline V gene, CDR1 is LGHDT and CDR2 is YNNKEL (reference sequence). The length of the CDR3 is 16 residues. Trimming took 1 base from V and 4 from J, leaving 13 bases between them.

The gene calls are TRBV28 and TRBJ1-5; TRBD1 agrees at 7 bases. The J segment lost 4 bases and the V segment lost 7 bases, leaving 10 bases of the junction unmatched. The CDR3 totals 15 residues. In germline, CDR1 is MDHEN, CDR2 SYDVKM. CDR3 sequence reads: CASTRGQARNQPQHF. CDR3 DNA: TGTGCCAGCACCCGCGGACAGGCAAGAAATCAGCCCCAGCATTTT.

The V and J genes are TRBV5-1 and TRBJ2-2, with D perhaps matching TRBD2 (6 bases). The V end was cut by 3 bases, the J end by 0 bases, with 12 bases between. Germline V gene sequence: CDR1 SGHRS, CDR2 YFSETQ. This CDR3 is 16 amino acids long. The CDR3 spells CASSSTGDPNTGELFF. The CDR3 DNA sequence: TGCGCCAGCAGCTCGACGGGGGATCCGAACACCGGGGAGCTGTTTTTT.

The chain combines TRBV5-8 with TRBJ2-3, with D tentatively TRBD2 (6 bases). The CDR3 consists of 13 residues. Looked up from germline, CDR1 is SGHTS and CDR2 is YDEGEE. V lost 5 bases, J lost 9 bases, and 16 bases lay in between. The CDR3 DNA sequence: TGTGCCAGCAGGGGGGGAGCGGGCCGAACGCAGTATTTT. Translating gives CASRGGAGRTQYF.

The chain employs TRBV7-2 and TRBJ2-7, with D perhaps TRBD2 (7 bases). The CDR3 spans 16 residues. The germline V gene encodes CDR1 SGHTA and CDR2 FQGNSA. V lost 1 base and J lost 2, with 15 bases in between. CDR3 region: CASSLEGGGPAYEQYF. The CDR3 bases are TGTGCCAGCAGCTTAGAGGGGGGGGGCCCCGCCTACGAGCAGTACTTC.

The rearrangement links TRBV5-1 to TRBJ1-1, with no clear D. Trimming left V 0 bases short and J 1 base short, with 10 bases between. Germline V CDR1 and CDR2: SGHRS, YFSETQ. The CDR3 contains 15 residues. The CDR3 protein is CASSLEIGENTEAFF. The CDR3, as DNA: TGCGCCAGCAGCTTGGAGATAGGAGAGAACACTGAAGCTTTCTTT.

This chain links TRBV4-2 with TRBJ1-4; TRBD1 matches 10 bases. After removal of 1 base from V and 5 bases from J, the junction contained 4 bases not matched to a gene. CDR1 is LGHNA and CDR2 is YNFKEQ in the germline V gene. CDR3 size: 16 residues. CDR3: CASSQVGTGANEKLFF. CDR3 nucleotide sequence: TGTGCCAGCAGCCAAGTGGGGACAGGGGCGAATGAAAAACTGTTTTTT.

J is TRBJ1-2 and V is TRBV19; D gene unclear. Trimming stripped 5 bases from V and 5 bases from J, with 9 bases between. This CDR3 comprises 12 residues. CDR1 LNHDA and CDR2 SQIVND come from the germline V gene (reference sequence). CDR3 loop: CASSLNGYGYTF. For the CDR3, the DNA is TGTGCCAGTAGTCTAAACGGTTATGGCTACACCTTC.

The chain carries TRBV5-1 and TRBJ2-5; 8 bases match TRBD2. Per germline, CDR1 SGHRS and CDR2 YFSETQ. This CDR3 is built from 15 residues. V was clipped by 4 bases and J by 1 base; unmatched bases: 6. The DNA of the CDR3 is TGCGCCAGCAGCCGGCTAGCGGGTAGCCAAGAGACCCAGTACTTC. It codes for CASSRLAGSQETQYF.

The CDR3 nucleotides are TGTGCCAGCAGCTTTTTCGGGCGAAGCGGGATGTACAATGAGCAGTTCTTC. Protein product: CASSFFGRSGMYNEQFF. This sequence joins TRBV7-9 and TRBJ2-1; TRBD2 matches 7 bases. The CDR3 runs to 17 residues. Germline values: CDR1 SEHNR, CDR2 FQNEAQ (reference sequence). V gave up 3 bases and J gave up 4 bases; unmatched junction bases: 12.

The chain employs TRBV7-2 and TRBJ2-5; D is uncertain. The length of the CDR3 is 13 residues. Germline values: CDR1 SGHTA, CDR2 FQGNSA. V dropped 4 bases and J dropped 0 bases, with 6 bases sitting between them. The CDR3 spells CASSSRYQETQYF. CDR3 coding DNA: TGTGCCAGCAGCTCACGGTACCAAGAGACCCAGTACTTC.

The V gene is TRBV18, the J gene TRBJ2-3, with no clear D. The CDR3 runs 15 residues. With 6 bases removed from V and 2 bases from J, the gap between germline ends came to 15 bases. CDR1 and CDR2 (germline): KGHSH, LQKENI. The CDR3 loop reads CASSREEADTDTQYF. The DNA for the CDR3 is TGTGCCAGCTCCCGAGAGGAAGCAGACACAGATACGCAGTATTTT.